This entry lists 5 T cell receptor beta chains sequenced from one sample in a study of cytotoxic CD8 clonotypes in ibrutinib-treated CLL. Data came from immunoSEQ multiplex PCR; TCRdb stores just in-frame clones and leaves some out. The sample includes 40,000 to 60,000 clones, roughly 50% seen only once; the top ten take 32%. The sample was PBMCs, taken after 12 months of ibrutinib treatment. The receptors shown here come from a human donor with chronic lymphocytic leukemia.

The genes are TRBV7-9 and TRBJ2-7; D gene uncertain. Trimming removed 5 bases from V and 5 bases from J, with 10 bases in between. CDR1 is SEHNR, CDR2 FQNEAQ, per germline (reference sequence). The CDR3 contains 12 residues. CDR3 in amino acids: CASSPVMDEQYF. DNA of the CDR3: TGTGCCAGCAGCCCAGTAATGGACGAGCAGTACTTC.

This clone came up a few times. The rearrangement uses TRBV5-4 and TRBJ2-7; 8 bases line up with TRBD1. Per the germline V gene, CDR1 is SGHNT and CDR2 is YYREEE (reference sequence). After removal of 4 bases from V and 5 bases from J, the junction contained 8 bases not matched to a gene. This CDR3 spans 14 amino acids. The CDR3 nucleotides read TGTGCCAGCAGCCCAACAGGGGGGCACCACGAGCAGTACTTC. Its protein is CASSPTGGHHEQYF.

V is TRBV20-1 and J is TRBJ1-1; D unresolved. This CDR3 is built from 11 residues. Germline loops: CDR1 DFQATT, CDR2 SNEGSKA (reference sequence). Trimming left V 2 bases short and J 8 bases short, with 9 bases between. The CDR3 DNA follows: TGCAGTGCTAGACCGACGGTCGAAGCTTTCTTT. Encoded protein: CSARPTVEAFF.

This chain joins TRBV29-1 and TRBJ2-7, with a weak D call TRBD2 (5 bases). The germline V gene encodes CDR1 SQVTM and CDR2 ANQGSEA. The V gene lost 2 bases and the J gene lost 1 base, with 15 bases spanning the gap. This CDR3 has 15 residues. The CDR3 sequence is CSVETEAAPSYEQYF. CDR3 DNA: TGCAGCGTTGAAACGGAGGCAGCTCCTTCCTACGAGCAGTACTTC.

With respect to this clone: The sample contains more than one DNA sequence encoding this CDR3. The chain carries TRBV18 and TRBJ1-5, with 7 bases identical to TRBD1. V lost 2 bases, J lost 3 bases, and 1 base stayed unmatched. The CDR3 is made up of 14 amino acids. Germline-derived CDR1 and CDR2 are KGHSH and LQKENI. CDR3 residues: CASSPGTANQPQHF. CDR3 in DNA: TGTGCCAGCTCACCAGGGACAGCCAATCAGCCCCAGCATTTT.